This T cell receptor beta chain originates from a study of blood T cell repertoires in COVID-19. In the study overall: Sources were T cells, B-cell-depleted T cells, or PBMCs; the material itself was cDNA or gDNA.

The protocol was immunoSEQ multiplex PCR, while the TCRdb copy is restricted to in-frame clones and leaves out a portion. The repertoire holds 15,000 to 20,000 clones, with 91% as singletons. V was clipped by 2 bases and J by 6 bases, with 10 bases between them. Germline V gives CDR1 SGHAT, CDR2 FQNNGV. This CDR3 contains 13 residues. This receptor was identified in a human donor in a cohort sampled during active COVID-19. The chain carries TRBV11-2 and TRBJ2-5; unclear D gene. The sequenced sample was peripheral blood. CDR3: CASSLNAPQTQYF. CDR3 coding DNA: TGTGCCAGCAGCTTAAACGCGCCCCAGACCCAGTACTTC.